This TCR beta chain was captured by sequencing in a study of CD8 T cells in ankylosing spondylitis. Points from the study as a whole: From matched ankylosing spondylitis synovial fluid, disease-linked clones were reportedly recovered at significantly enriched levels. Ankylosing spondylitis blood seemed to carry a telltale TCR beta motif made of under ten highly homologous variants.

At least ten counts were recorded for this clonotype. Antigen: not known. TCR beta libraries were made by quantitative 5'-RACE with molecular barcodes. TCRdb recomputed calls from the 5' RACE reads with MiXCR, one row per CDR3 protein. Of roughly 250,000 distinct CDR3 sequences detected, around 9.1% appear once; the ten largest clones hold nearly 7%. CDR1 is LNHNV and CDR2 is YYDKDF in the germline V gene (reference sequence). The length of the CDR3 is 15 residues. Trimming pared 0 bases from V and 5 bases from J, leaving 14 bases between. The sample taken for sequencing was blood, either unsorted or a sorted T cell fraction (not recorded which). V is TRBV15 and J is TRBJ2-7; D gene ambiguous. The source is a male donor with ankylosing spondylitis or in good health (not recorded which). CDR3 DNA: TGTGCCACCAGCAGAGATAAACACGGTCTTAACGAGCAGTACTTC. It yields the protein CATSRDKHGLNEQYF.